This T cell receptor beta chain is drawn from a study of shared clonotypes between healthy human individuals. Study context: Donor ages ranged 18 to 49 years: two women, a few men. Study results and limitations: At large depth, rarefaction still showed sorted-subset sequencing to be incomplete.

CDR3 size: 16 residues. V was cut by 4 bases and J by 0 bases, with 16 bases left in between. CDR1 is SGDLS and CDR2 is YYNGEE in the germline V gene. Donors were healthy HIV-negative adults without recent acute infections or vaccinations. As regards this clone: The antigen remains unidentified.

An approximately 200 ng quantity of DNA, about 30,000 T cell genomes, went into the sorted-subset replicate PCRs. Produced via immunoSEQ multiplex PCR; TCRdb's table is partial and in-frame only. Of just over 2,000,000 clones in the sample, over 85% are singletons; the top ten hold 0.1% to 0.15%. Sample: naive CD4+ T cells sorted from blood. Subset specified: CD45RA+ positively selected. The sequence came from a young man in good health. The genes are TRBV9 and TRBJ1-1, with D uncertain. The CDR3 loop is CASSPTVVHVNTEAFF. The CDR3 DNA sequence: TGTGCCAGCAGCCCCACTGTAGTACACGTGAACACTGAAGCTTTCTTT.